Listed here are 10 T cell receptor beta chains from one sample, sequenced in a study of cytomegalovirus exposure and HLA in healthy donors. The PCR ran on 60 Vbeta and 13 Jbeta primers. The repertoire was sequenced with immunoSEQ multiplex PCR; TCRdb's copy has only in-frame clones and lacks some. Counted here are 130,000 to 150,000 clones, around 9.6% occurring once; the ten biggest clones make up 1.5% to 2%. Sequenced sample: PBMCs. Receptor source: a male donor in good health and CMV-seronegative.

The table lists this clone with a few counts. This chain uses TRBV19 with TRBJ1-2; 9 positions match TRBD1. J was trimmed by 7 bases and V by 5 bases; bases with no gene match: 8. This CDR3 comprises 14 residues. In germline, CDR1 is LNHDA, CDR2 SQIVND (reference sequence). This chain's CDR3 is CASSAGQGFRGYTF. CDR3 nucleotide sequence: TGTGCCAGTAGTGCGGGACAGGGTTTTCGTGGCTACACCTTC.

The sample holds a few counts of this clone. The chain carries TRBV6-5 and TRBJ2-7; TRBD2 matches at 7 bases. The CDR3 consists of 15 residues. Trimming removed 6 bases from V and 5 bases from J; junction bases left unmatched: 13. CDR1 MNHEY and CDR2 SVGAGI come from the germline V gene. The CDR3 nucleotides read TGTGCCAGCAGACGGAGGAGCGGGGCTTACGACGAGCAGTACTTC. As protein: CASRRRSGAYDEQYF.

This chain connects TRBV4-1 to TRBJ2-6, with 10 bases lining up with TRBD2. The CDR3 covers 21 residues. Germline loops: CDR1 MGHRA, CDR2 YSYEKL. With V trimmed by 3 bases and J by 2 bases, 16 bases remained unmatched. The CDR3 DNA reads as TGCGCCAGCAGCCACCCAGTTGTTGGGGCTAGCGGGAGTGCTGGGGCCAACGTCCTGACTTTC. Protein product: CASSHPVVGASGSAGANVLTF.

The chain combines TRBV7-9 with TRBJ1-1; D may be TRBD1 (5 bases). The CDR3 is 14 residues long. Germline V CDR1 and CDR2: SEHNR, FQNEAQ (reference sequence). Trimming removed 5 bases at V and 10 bases at J, with 20 bases between. In nucleotides, the CDR3 is TGTGCCAGCAGCCCTCAGGGTGGGAATTTTGGAGCTTTCTTT. Amino acid sequence: CASSPQGGNFGAFF.

As for this clone: Likely a read error: the CDR3 ends without its conserved phenylalanine or tryptophan. Because the CDR3's place on the DNA is in doubt, the DNA is left out and the CDR3 is given as listed by TCRdb. V is TRBV30 and J is TRBJ1-4; TRBD1, as called in the table, went unchecked against the DNA. The CDR3 length equals 13 residues, ends included. CDR1 GTSNPN and CDR2 SVGIG come from the germline V gene (reference sequence). CDR3 residues: CAWSQGAIGKMFL.

In its sample, this clone was seen a few times. The chain links TRBV4-2 to TRBJ2-2, with D possibly being TRBD1 (6 bases). The CDR3 runs 18 residues. The germline gives CDR1 LGHNA, CDR2 YNFKEQ. The V end was cut by 1 base, the J end by 1 base, with 16 bases between. The CDR3 sequence is CASSQALGTRGNTGELFF. Here the CDR3 DNA reads TGTGCCAGCAGCCAAGCCCTCGGGACACGTGGGAACACCGGGGAGCTGTTTTTT.

The chain joins TRBV27 to TRBJ1-5; 7 bases line up with TRBD1. V was pared by 4 bases and J by 3 bases, with 3 bases of the junction left unmatched. In germline, CDR1 is MNHEY, CDR2 SMNVEV (reference sequence). This CDR3 comprises 14 residues. CDR3 sequence reads: CASSWTGLNQPQHF. The CDR3 coding sequence is TGTGCCAGCAGTTGGACAGGCCTCAATCAGCCCCAGCATTTT.

This clone was detected only a few times. The chain combines TRBV15 with TRBJ2-3, with 7 bases aligning to TRBD2. V lost 8 bases and J lost 2; bases outside the gene matches: 4. The germline V gene has CDR1 LNHNV and CDR2 YYDKDF (reference sequence). The CDR3 sequence is 13 residues long. The DNA of the CDR3 is TGTGCCACCGGGAGGGACTTCACAGATACGCAGTATTTT. It yields the protein CATGRDFTDTQYF. Using reference TRBV15 and TRBJ2-3 for the parts outside the CDR3, the full variable domain is DAMVIQNPRYQVTQFGKPVTLSCSQTLNHNVMYWYQQKSSQAPKLLFHYYDKDFNNEADTPDNFQSRRPNTSFCFLDIRSPGLGDTAMYLCATGRDFTDTQYFGPGTRLTVL.

This chain links TRBV7-2 with TRBJ1-2; possible D gene TRBD1, 5 bases. CDR1 and CDR2 (germline): SGHTA, FQGNSA. The CDR3 covers 15 residues. Trimming removed 0 bases at V and 5 bases at J, with 13 bases between. The CDR3 coding sequence is TGTGCCAGCAGCTTAGCAGGCACCGCAGGGTATGGCTACACCTTC. Translation: CASSLAGTAGYGYTF.

This rearrangement joins TRBV10-3 to TRBJ2-7; TRBD1 is a possible D gene (6 bases). The germline V gene has CDR1 ENHRY and CDR2 SYGVKD. With 4 bases removed from V and 3 bases from J, the gap between germline ends came to 16 bases. This CDR3 is 15 amino acids long. CDR3 sequence reads: CAISGSDSTLYEQYF. Written as DNA, the CDR3 is TGTGCCATCAGTGGGTCGGACAGTACTCTCTACGAGCAGTACTTC.